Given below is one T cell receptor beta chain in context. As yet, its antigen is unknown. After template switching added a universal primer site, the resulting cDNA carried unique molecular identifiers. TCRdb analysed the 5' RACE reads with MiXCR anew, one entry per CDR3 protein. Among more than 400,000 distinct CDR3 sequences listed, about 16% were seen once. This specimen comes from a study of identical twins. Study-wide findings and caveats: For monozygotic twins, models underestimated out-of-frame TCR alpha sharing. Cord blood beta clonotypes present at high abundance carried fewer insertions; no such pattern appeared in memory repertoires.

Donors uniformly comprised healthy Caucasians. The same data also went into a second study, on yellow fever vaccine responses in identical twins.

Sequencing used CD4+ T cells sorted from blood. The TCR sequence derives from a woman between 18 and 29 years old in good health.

CDR3 residues: CASSLGGFTYNEQFF. In DNA, the CDR3 is TGCGCCAGCAGCTTGGGGGGCTTCACCTACAATGAGCAGTTCTTC. V gene TRBV5-1 combines with J gene TRBJ2-1; weak D call: TRBD1 (5 bases). This CDR3 has 15 amino acids. Germline loops: CDR1 SGHRS, CDR2 YFSETQ. Trimming took 0 bases from V and 2 from J, leaving 9 bases between them.